This T cell receptor (beta chain) stems from a study of blood T cell repertoires in COVID-19 (dated by TCRdb to 2018 to 2021). Broadly, across the study: Samples from collaborators originated in the United States, Italy and Spain and spanned both the acute and convalescent phases of COVID-19. The prospective study material was composed of cDNA or gDNA derived from T cells, B-cell-depleted T cells, or PBMCs. Deeply sampled blood TCRbeta repertoires from subjects exposed to, actively infected with, or recovered from COVID-19 were included in the dataset. The repertoires were made available in a free public database intended to serve as a resource for research on the immune response to SARS-CoV-2. The samples were drawn from two sources: the first 160 participants of the ongoing ImmuneRACE study, and 1,254 subjects contributed by 6 global collaborators. A de-identified subject ID, COVID-19 status, age in years and sex were almost always included in the sample metadata. Where HLA class I and class II types were available, the types were taken from metadata supplied by the sample provider, not from assay-based typing. Overall study outcomes, separate from this receptor: The quantity of clinical and demographic metadata differed by source and by participant and was supplied without curation.

TCRbeta CDR3 regions were amplified from genomic DNA by means of the immunoSEQ Assay, a bias-controlled multiplex PCR. For the original study's pipeline: Nucleated cell counts per sample were estimated from amplification of reference gene primers within the assay. Sequence reads were collapsed and filtered to measure the absolute abundance of every unique TCRbeta CDR3 rearrangement. For each sample, productive Simpson clonality was calculated as the square root of Simpson's diversity index across productive rearrangements. Not all clones reach the TCRdb copy of this immuneACCESS table, which keeps in-frame sequences only. Checked studies attribute under half of the gap to unresolved V genes and leave the rest unexplained. The DNA gave D and trimming, while V, J and clone size come from that table. Within this sample are 200,000 to 250,000 clones, with more than 70% of them counted one time only. Approximately 4% of the sample is in the top ten clones.

The collaborating institutions used their own protocols to collect whole blood in K2EDTA tubes. For TCRbeta analysis, collaborators shipped samples as frozen whole blood, isolated PBMCs, or DNA extracted from either of those sample types. Comment on this clone: The antigen it binds to is not known. Base qualities were left out, and no much larger clone turns up one base away.

The CDR3 starts with the cysteine, ends with the phenylalanine, and has 13 residues. Only CDR3 DNA is held: 39 bases, read in frame from base 1. The germline V gene (reference sequence) supplies CDR1 PRHDT and CDR2 FYEKMQ. V drops 4 bases and J drops 4 bases, leaving 7 bases in between. The sequence links TRBV13 to TRBJ1-4; no confident D gene assignment can be made. The source is an elderly woman with acute or convalescent COVID-19. Specimen: peripheral blood. The DNA sequence is as follows: TGTGCCAGCAGCTCCCAGTATAATGAAAAACTGTTTTTT. This sequence encodes CASSSQYNEKLFF.